This TCR beta chain stems from a study of beta chain features in type 1 diabetes. Sampling consisted of one heparinised blood draw per donor, averaging about 116 mL. CD4+ naive, central memory, regulatory and stem cell-like memory subsets were isolated by sorting on CD45RO/CCR7/CD25/CD127/CD95/CD27. Findings and caveats of the study: The study found moderately but significantly shorter TCRB CDR3s in all four CD4+ subsets of Type 1 diabetes patients. The study found that naive, central memory and Treg TCRB repertoires appeared more similar in patients than in healthy donors.

The investigators reverse transcribed all of the isolated RNA, so they sequenced expressed TCRB transcripts. Sequencing was performed with immunoSEQ multiplex PCR; in TCRdb, only in-frame clones are kept and a portion is missing. The table has about 150,000 clones, about a tenth seen once. This clone was observed a handful of times. Its specificity is not known. The CDR3 covers 17 residues. V shed 1 base and J 4 bases; nucleotides not matched to a gene: 12. Germline lookup yields CDR1 MNHNS and CDR2 SASEGT. The sequence derives from a man aged 30 to 45 with type 1 diabetes. The sequenced material came from central memory CD4+ T cells from blood. The chain carries TRBV6-1 and TRBJ1-2, with TRBD1 matching over 7 bases. CDR3 protein: CASSEGRGGARSYGYTF. The CDR3 DNA follows: TGTGCCAGCAGTGAAGGGCGAGGGGGCGCGAGGTCCTATGGCTACACCTTC.